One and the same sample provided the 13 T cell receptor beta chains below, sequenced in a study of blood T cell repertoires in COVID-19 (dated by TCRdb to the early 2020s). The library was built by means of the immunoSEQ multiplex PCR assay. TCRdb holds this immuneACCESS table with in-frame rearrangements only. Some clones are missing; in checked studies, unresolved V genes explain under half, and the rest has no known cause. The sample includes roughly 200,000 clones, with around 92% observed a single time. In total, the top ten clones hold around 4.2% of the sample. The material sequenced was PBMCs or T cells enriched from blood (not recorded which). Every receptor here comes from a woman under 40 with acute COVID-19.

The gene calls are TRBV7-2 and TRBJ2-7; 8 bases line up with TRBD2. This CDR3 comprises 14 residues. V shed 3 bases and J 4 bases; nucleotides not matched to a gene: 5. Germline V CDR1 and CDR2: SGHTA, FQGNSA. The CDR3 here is CASSFPAGDYEQYF. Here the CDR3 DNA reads TGTGCCAGCAGCTTCCCAGCGGGGGATTACGAGCAGTACTTC.

CDR3 in amino acids: CASSADRGAQETQYF. The CDR3 DNA sequence: TGCGCCAGCAGTGCGGACAGGGGTGCCCAAGAGACCCAGTACTTC. The rearrangement joins TRBV10-1 to TRBJ2-5, with 9 bases identical to TRBD1. The length of the CDR3 is 15 residues. J gave up 1 base and V 4 bases, and 4 bases lay outside the gene matches. CDR1 is WNHNN and CDR2 is SYGVQD in the germline V gene (reference sequence).

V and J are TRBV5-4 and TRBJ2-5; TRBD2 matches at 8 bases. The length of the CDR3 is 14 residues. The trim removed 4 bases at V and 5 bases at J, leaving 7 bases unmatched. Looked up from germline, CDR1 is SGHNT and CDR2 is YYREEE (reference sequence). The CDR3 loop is CASSPGLAVETQYF. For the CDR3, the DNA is TGTGCCAGCAGCCCCGGACTAGCCGTTGAGACCCAGTACTTC.

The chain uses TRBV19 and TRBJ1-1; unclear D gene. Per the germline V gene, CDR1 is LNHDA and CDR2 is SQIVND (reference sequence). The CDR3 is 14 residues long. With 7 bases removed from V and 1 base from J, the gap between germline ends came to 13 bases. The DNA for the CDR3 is TGTGCCAGTACCACGGAGGCGGGGAACACTGAAGCTTTCTTT. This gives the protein CASTTEAGNTEAFF.

The CDR3 DNA reads as TGCGCCAGCAGCCCCCGATGGACATTACGGTATGGCTACACCTTC. Translated: CASSPRWTLRYGYTF. The chain has TRBV4-3 and TRBJ1-2; D is perhaps TRBD1 (5 bases). V shed 4 bases and J shed 5 bases, with 17 bases lying between them. In germline, CDR1 is LGHNA, CDR2 YSLEER. This CDR3 has 15 amino acids.

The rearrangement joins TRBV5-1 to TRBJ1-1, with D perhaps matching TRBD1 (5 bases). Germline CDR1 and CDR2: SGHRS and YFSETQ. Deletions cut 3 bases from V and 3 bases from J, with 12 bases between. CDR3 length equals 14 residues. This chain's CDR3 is CASSWGPGDTEAFF. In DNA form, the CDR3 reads TGCGCCAGCAGCTGGGGACCGGGGGACACTGAAGCTTTCTTT.

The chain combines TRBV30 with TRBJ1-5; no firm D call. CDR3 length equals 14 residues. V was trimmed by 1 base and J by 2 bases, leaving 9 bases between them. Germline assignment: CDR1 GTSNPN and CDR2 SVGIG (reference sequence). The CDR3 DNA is TGTGCCTGGAGTGGCGGGATCCGCAATCAGCCCCAGCATTTT. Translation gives CAWSGGIRNQPQHF.

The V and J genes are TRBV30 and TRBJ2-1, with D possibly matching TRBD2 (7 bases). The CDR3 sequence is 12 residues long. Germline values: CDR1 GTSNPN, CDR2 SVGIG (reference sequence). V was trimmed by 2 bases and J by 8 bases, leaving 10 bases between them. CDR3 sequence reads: CAWSRGGYEQFF. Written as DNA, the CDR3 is TGTGCCTGGAGTAGGGGGGGATATGAGCAGTTCTTC.

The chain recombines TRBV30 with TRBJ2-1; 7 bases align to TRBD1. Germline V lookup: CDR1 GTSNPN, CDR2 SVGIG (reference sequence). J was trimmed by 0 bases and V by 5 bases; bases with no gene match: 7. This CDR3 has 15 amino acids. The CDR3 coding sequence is TGTGCCTGGCGCAAGGGACAGAGCTCCTACAATGAGCAGTTCTTC. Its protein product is CAWRKGQSSYNEQFF.

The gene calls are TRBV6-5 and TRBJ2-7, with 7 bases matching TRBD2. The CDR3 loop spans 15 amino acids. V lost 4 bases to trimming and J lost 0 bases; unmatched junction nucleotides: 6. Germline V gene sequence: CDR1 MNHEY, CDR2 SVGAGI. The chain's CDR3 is CASSSTGGSSYEQYF. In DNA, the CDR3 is TGTGCCAGCAGTTCCACCGGGGGGAGCTCCTACGAGCAGTACTTC.

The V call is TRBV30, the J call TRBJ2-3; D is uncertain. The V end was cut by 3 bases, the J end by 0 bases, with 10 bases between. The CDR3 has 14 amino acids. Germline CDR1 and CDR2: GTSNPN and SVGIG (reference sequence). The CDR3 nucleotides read TGTGCCTGGAGCCTGGTCAGGAGCACAGATACGCAGTATTTT. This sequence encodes CAWSLVRSTDTQYF.

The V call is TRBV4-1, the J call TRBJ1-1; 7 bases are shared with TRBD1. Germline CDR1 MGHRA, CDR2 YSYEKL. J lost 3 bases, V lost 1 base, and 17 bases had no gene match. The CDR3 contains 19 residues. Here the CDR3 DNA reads TGCGCCAGCAGCCAAGTTTGGTTCAAGACAGGGCAGAGTGACACTGAAGCTTTCTTT. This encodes CASSQVWFKTGQSDTEAFF.

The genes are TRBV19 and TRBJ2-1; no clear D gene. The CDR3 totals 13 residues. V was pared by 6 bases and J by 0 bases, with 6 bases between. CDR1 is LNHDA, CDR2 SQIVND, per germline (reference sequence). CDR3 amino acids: CASRESSYNEQFF. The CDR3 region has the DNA TGTGCCAGTAGGGAGAGCTCCTACAATGAGCAGTTCTTC.